The TCR beta chain described here comes from a study of blood T cell repertoires in COVID-19. Germline loops: CDR1 MNHEY, CDR2 SVGAGI. The CDR3 is made up of 12 amino acids. Trimming removed 5 bases from V and 7 bases from J, with 8 bases in between. This clone was detected once. Clones were read by immunoSEQ multiplex PCR, and TCRdb kept only the in-frame ones, dropping some. This table holds roughly 150,000 clones, around four fifths found once. The sequenced material came from PBMCs or T cells enriched from blood (not recorded which). The TCR sequence derives from an older man who had been exposed to COVID-19. The chain has TRBV6-5 and TRBJ2-2, with D unclear. Here the CDR3 DNA reads TGTGCCAGCAGTAACACCGACGGGGAGCTGTTTTTT. Translation gives CASSNTDGELFF.